A selection of T cell receptor beta chains follows, all from one sample in a study of OX40 agonist ivuxolimab in advanced cancers. The repertoire was sequenced with immunoSEQ multiplex PCR; TCRdb's copy has only in-frame clones and lacks some. The sample has tens of thousands of clones, roughly 87% seen once. The starting material was CD4+ or CD8+ T cells sorted from blood, obtained in a trial of the OX40 agonist ivuxolimab. The receptors were gathered from an adult with an advanced solid tumor such as melanoma, head and neck, liver or kidney cancer. Each CDR3 is given with its conserved first and last residue.

TRBV7-9	13	TRBJ1-1	CASSPVGGYEAFF
TRBV9	16	TRBJ2-1	CASSVAQVQGGYEQFF
TRBV28	12	TRBJ2-3	CASSLAGGTQYF
TRBV7-9	13	TRBJ1-5	CASSPNSNQPQHF
TRBV29-1	11	TRBJ1-2	CSVLLHEGYTF
TRBV21-1	15	TRBJ1-1	CASSKAKGGNTEAFF
TRBV7-2	16	TRBJ2-1	CASSLTASGGYNEQFF
TRBV6-5	12	TRBJ1-1	CASGALNTEAFF
TRBV9	14	TRBJ2-7	CASSVEGGDYEQYF
TRBV7-8	15	TRBJ2-1	CASSQTTSSYNEQFF
TRBV27	15	TRBJ2-3	CASSLLAGGTNTQYF
TRBV2	14	TRBJ2-6	CASRGAAGANVLTF
TRBV19	14	TRBJ1-5	CASSLDRSNQPQHF
TRBV29-1	13	TRBJ2-1	CSVLAGGPNEQFF
TRBV7-9	12	TRBJ1-1	CASSSVPLEAFF
TRBV29-1	13	TRBJ2-2	CSAVTGRTGELFF
TRBV4-3	16	TRBJ2-7	CASSQDLLGGYGEQYF
TRBV27	11	TRBJ1-1	CASRVRGEAFF
TRBV5-4	14	TRBJ1-2	CASSLSGQGDGYTF
TRBV19	14	TRBJ1-4	CASTRQGANEKLFF
TRBV5-6	13	TRBJ1-2	CASSFGGLYGYTF
TRBV15	13	TRBJ2-7	CATSPFKVYEQYF
TRBV7-9	15	TRBJ1-3	CASSTTGAGANTIYF
TRBV27	14	TRBJ2-1	CASSSQATYNEQFF
TRBV19	15	TRBJ2-7	CASSGYRGPTYEQYF
TRBV7-6	16	TRBJ2-1	CASSLQLAGGLNEQFF
TRBV2	11	TRBJ2-7	CASQTLTEQYF
TRBV28	15	TRBJ2-5	CASSLPWTGGETQYF
TRBV6-1	13	TRBJ1-2	CASRTDSPYGYTF
TRBV7-2	13	TRBJ2-3	CASSSHETDTQYF
TRBV27	13	TRBJ2-7	CASFDRVAHEQYF
TRBV7-9	16	TRBJ2-2	CASSPTEGQNTGELFF
TRBV19	14	TRBJ2-3	CASSIEPPTDTQYF
TRBV5-8	16	TRBJ1-1	CASSLRFAGLSPEAFF
TRBV19	15	TRBJ1-2	CASGLGEEGQDGYTF
TRBV13	14	TRBJ1-5	CASSHRGEGQPQHF
TRBV7-2	14	TRBJ2-3	CASSLTQATDTQYF
TRBV6-6	14	TRBJ1-4	CASHGGQRNEKLFF
TRBV5-6	14	TRBJ1-4	CASSLRQGFEKLFF
TRBV7-8	15	TRBJ2-1	CASSPRGGMTDEQFF
TRBV28	15	TRBJ2-7	CASSLGSGRDYEQYF
TRBV5-5	15	TRBJ1-1	CASSYPLGGSTEAFF
TRBV4-3	14	TRBJ2-7	CASSQGTGKYEQYF
TRBV7-3	14	TRBJ1-1	CASSLSPTGTEAFF
TRBV9	15	TRBJ2-1	CASSVPTGGTVEQFF
TRBV7-9	15	TRBJ1-4	CASSSLGGLEEKLFF
TRBV30	13	TRBJ1-5	CAWSEVGGQPQHF
TRBV6-5	15	TRBJ1-2	CASSFSLDRENGYTF